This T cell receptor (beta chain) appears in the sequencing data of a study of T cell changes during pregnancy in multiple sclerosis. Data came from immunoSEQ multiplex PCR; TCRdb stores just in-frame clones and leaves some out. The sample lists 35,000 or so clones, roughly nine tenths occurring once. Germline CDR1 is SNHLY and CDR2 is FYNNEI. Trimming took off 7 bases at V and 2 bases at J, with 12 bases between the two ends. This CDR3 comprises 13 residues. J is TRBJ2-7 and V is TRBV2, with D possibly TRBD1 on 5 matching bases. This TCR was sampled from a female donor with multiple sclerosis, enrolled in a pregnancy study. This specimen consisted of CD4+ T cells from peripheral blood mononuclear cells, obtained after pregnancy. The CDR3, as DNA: TGTGCCAGCAAAGACAGTAGTACCTACGAGCAGTACTTC. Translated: CASKDSSTYEQYF.